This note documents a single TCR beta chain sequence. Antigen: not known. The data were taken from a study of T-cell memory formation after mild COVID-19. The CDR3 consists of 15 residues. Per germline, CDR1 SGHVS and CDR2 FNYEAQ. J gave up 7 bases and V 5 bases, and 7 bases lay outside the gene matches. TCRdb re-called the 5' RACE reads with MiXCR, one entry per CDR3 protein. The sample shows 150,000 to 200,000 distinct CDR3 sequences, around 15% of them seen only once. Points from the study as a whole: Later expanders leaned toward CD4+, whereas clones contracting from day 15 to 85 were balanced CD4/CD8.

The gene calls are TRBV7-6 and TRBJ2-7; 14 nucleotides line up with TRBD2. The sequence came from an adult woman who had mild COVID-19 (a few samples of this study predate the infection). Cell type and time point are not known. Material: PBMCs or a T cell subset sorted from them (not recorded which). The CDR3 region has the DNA TGTGCCAGCAGCCCGACTAGCGGGGGGGCCGGTGAGCAGTACTTC. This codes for CASSPTSGGAGEQYF.